This T cell receptor (beta chain) was retrieved from a study of T cells in Graves' hyperthyroidism and ophthalmopathy. TCR beta CDR3 region amplification was performed from RNA transcripts. HTBI primers were employed in a first-round RT-PCR of the TCR CDR3. TCRdb re-analysed the multiplex PCR reads in MiXCR, keeping a single row per CDR3 protein. The repertoire holds roughly 700,000 distinct CDR3 sequences, with 17% as singletons. Trimming left V 1 base short and J 6 bases short, with 20 bases between. This CDR3 has 17 amino acids. Germline values: CDR1 LGHNT, CDR2 FRNRAP. This clonotype occurred many times. Across 18 months, stable Graves' hyperthyroidism was marked by no progression to ophthalmopathy.

The chain combines TRBV12-5 with TRBJ2-3; D ambiguous. The sequencing sample was made of blood. The clonotype was recovered from a middle-aged man with Graves' hyperthyroidism. The CDR3 DNA reads as TGTGCTAGTGGTTTGGGACAAATACCCCCGGACGGTGATACGCAGTATTTT. Its protein product is CASGLGQIPPDGDTQYF.